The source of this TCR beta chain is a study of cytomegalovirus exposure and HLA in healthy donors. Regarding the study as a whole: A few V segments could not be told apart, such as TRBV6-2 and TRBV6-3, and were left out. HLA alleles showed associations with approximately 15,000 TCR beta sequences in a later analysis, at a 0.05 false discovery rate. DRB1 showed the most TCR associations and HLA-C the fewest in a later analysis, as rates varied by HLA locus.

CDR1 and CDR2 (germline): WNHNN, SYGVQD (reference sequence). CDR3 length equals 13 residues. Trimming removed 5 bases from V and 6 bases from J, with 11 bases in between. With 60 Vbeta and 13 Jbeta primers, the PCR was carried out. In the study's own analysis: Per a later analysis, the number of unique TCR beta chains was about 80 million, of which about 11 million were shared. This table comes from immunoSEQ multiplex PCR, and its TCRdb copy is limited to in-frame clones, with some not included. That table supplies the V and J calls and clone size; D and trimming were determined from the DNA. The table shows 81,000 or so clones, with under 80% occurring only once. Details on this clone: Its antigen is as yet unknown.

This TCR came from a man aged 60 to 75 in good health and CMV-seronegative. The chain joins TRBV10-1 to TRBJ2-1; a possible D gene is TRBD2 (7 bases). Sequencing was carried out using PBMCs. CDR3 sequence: CASSHGGPNEQFF. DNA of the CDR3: TGCGCCAGCAGTCACGGGGGGCCCAATGAGCAGTTCTTC.